This TCR beta chain appears in the sequencing data of a study of CD8+ T cells in alopecia areata. Overall study results and limits: In scalp samples, resident alphabeta T cells of normal skin are also sequenced.

Germline V CDR1 and CDR2: SGHRS, YFSETQ. This CDR3 is 15 amino acids long. V was shortened by 1 base and J by 0 bases, with 10 bases between the two germline ends. RNA extraction and reverse transcription yielded cDNA as sequencing template. Profiling relied on immunoSEQ multiplex PCR, and the TCRdb table lists in-frame clones only, not all of them. Found here are 150,000 to 200,000 clones, more than 60% of them singletons; the top ten hold around 1.8%. This clone was counted between two and nine times. What it binds is unknown. The sequence derives from a human donor with alopecia areata. V usage is TRBV5-1 and J usage is TRBJ2-5, with TRBD1 as a possible D gene (5 bases). The starting material was CD4+ T cells sorted from blood, obtained at week 0. Written as DNA, the CDR3 is TGCGCCAGCAGCTTGAGGGGATTGTACCAAGAGACCCAGTACTTC. Translation gives CASSLRGLYQETQYF.